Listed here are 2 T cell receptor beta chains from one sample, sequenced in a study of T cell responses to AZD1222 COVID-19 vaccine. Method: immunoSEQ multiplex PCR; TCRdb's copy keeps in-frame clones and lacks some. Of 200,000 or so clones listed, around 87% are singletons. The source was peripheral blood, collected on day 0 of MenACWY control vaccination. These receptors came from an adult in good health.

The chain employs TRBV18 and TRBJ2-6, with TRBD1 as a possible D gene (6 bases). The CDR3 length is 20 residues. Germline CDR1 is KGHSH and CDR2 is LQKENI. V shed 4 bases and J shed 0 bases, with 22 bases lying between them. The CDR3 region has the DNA TGTGCCAGCTCACAAGGGGACCCAGGGGCCGTACCCTCTGGGGCCAACGTCCTGACTTTC. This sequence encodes CASSQGDPGAVPSGANVLTF.

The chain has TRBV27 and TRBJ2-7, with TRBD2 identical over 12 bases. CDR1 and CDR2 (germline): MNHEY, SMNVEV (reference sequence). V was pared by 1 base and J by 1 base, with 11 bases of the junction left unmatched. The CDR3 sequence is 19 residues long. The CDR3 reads CASSLFPSSGRAPSYEQYF. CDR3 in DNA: TGTGCCAGCAGTTTATTCCCCTCTAGCGGGAGGGCCCCTTCCTACGAGCAGTACTTC.